This entry lists 11 T cell receptor beta chains sequenced from one sample in a study of blood T cell repertoires in COVID-19. The method was immunoSEQ multiplex PCR; TCRdb's version includes in-frame clones alone and lacks a portion of them. The table lists roughly 250,000 clones, roughly 90% of them singletons. Sequenced material: peripheral blood. The origin of the receptors is a man aged 60-69 years who had recovered from COVID-19.

The gene calls are TRBV9 and TRBJ2-7; tentatively, D is TRBD1 (5 bases). The germline gives CDR1 SGDLS, CDR2 YYNGEE. The V and J ends lost 4 bases and 2 bases respectively, with 13 bases between them. The CDR3 is 14 amino acids. The CDR3: CASSFGQAAYEQYF. DNA for the CDR3: TGTGCCAGCAGCTTCGGACAAGCCGCCTACGAGCAGTACTTC.

This clone was seen a few times. This chain links TRBV2 with TRBJ1-5; D might be TRBD1 (5 bases). This CDR3 spans 15 amino acids. Deletions cut 3 bases from V and 2 bases from J, with 11 bases between. Looked up from germline, CDR1 is SNHLY and CDR2 is FYNNEI. DNA of the CDR3: TGTGCCAGCAGTGATAAAGGGGTGGGCAATCAGCCCCAGCATTTT. Protein sequence: CASSDKGVGNQPQHF.

The sample holds one count of this clone. This chain connects TRBV10-3 to TRBJ1-1; 10 bases are a match to TRBD1. CDR1 is ENHRY and CDR2 is SYGVKD in the germline V gene. V shed 4 bases and J 10 bases; nucleotides not matched to a gene: 6. This CDR3 is built from 13 residues. CDR3 sequence reads: CAISAPGQGRAFF. DNA of the CDR3: TGTGCCATCAGTGCTCCGGGACAGGGGCGAGCTTTCTTT.

The V and J genes are TRBV12-3 or TRBV12-4 and TRBJ2-3; D is perhaps TRBD2 (5 bases). V was shortened by 1 base and J by 8 bases, with 7 bases between the two germline ends. This CDR3 has 12 residues. CDR3 in amino acids: CASSLVGGTQYF. The DNA of the CDR3 is TGTGCCAGCAGTTTAGTCGGAGGTACGCAGTATTTT.

The sample holds one count of this clone. This chain joins TRBV5-5 and TRBJ2-7; 11 nucleotides line up with TRBD1. Losses at the gene ends were 0 bases for V and 6 bases for J; bases not matched to a gene: 2. The CDR3 is 14 amino acids. In germline, CDR1 is SGHKS, CDR2 YYEKEE (reference sequence). The CDR3 region is CASSLAGTGGEQYV. CDR3 coding DNA: TGTGCCAGCAGCTTGGCCGGGACAGGGGGCGAGCAGTACGTC.

In this sample, this clone turned up once. V and J are TRBV4-1 and TRBJ1-2; no clear D. There are 15 residues in the CDR3. V gave up 0 bases and J gave up 3 bases, with 11 bases separating them. Germline CDR1 is MGHRA and CDR2 is YSYEKL. Here the CDR3 reads CASSQELTLHYGYTF. DNA of the CDR3: TGCGCCAGCAGCCAAGAATTAACCCTACACTATGGCTACACCTTC.

This clone appeared a single time. This chain uses TRBV19 with TRBJ2-2; TRBD1 aligns across 12 bases. CDR3 length: 16 amino acids. Trimming removed 5 bases from V and 5 bases from J; junction bases left unmatched: 6. The germline gives CDR1 LNHDA, CDR2 SQIVND (reference sequence). The chain's CDR3 is CASSDWDRGLTGELFF. CDR3 sequence (DNA): TGTGCCAGTAGTGACTGGGACAGGGGGCTAACCGGGGAGCTGTTTTTT.

The gene calls are TRBV6-1 and TRBJ1-2; tentative D call: TRBD1 (6 bases). The CDR3 runs 13 residues. Trimming took 5 bases from V and 4 from J, leaving 11 bases between them. CDR1 is MNHNS and CDR2 is SASEGT in the germline V gene. This chain's CDR3 is CASSPGQSYGYTF. DNA of the CDR3: TGTGCCAGCAGTCCCGGACAGAGCTATGGCTACACCTTC.

In this sample, this clone turned up once. V gene TRBV28 combines with J gene TRBJ1-1, with D perhaps TRBD1 (6 bases). Trimming left V 2 bases short and J 7 bases short, with 8 bases between. Germline V gene lookup returns CDR1 MDHEN and CDR2 SYDVKM. This CDR3 region has 12 residues. The CDR3 nucleotides are TGTGCCAGCAGTTTACAGGGGTTTGAAGCTTTCTTT. Encoded protein: CASSLQGFEAFF.

CDR3 coding DNA: TGTGCCAGCAGCTTATCAGGGAAAGGACGGTCACCCCTCCACTTT. Translation gives CASSLSGKGRSPLHF. V usage is TRBV11-2 and J usage is TRBJ1-6, with D possibly TRBD1 on 5 matching bases. The CDR3 covers 15 residues. Germline CDR1 is SGHAT and CDR2 is FQNNGV. Trimming removed 2 bases at V and 10 bases at J, with 15 bases between. The variable domain in full, with the rest retrieved from reference TRBV11-2 and TRBJ1-6, is EAGVAQSPRYKIIEKRQSVAFWCNPISGHATLYWYQQILGQGPKLLIQFQNNGVVDDSQLPKDRFSAERLKGVDSTLKIQPAKLEDSAVYLCASSLSGKGRSPLHFGNGTRLTVT.

The chain is built from TRBV6-6 and TRBJ2-7; 8 nucleotides agree with TRBD1. CDR1 and CDR2 from the germline V gene are MNHNY and SVGAGI (reference sequence). CDR3 length equals 13 residues. The junction had 5 bases not matched to a gene; V was cut back by 6 bases and J by 4 bases. CDR3 loop: CASSHDRGYEQYF. The CDR3 DNA reads as TGTGCCAGCAGCCACGACAGGGGATACGAGCAGTACTTC.